This is a list of T cell receptor beta chains from one sample in a study of cytomegalovirus exposure and HLA in healthy donors. Sequenced by immunoSEQ multiplex PCR; TCRdb stores in-frame clones only, minus some. This sample's table reports under 200,000 clones. Specimen: PBMCs. The receptors originated from a man younger than 45 in good health and CMV-seronegative. The CDR3 runs from the conserved cysteine through the conserved F or W. Each record gives: D gene, J gene, V gene, CDR3 protein, CDR3 DNA. D genes are given only for firm matches.

TRBD1 TRBJ2-1 TRBV5-1 CASSPSSGGSSYNEQFF TGCGCCAGCAGCCCCAGTTCAGGGGGTAGCTCCTACAATGAGCAGTTCTTC
. TRBJ2-1 TRBV9 CASSVEGYNEQFF TGTGCCAGCAGCGTAGAGGGGTACAATGAGCAGTTCTTC
. TRBJ1-5 TRBV18 CASSPQGSNQPQHF TGTGCCAGCTCACCCCAGGGGAGCAATCAGCCCCAGCATTTT
. TRBJ1-5 TRBV28 CASSGGTQPQHF TGTGCCAGCTCTGGGGGGACTCAGCCCCAGCATTTT
. TRBJ1-1 TRBV6-5 CASSSGGYGEAFF TGTGCCAGCAGTTCCGGGGGGTACGGTGAAGCTTTCTTT
. TRBJ2-7 TRBV18 CASSPAGVSSHEQYF TGTGCCAGCTCACCTGCAGGGGTCAGTTCTCACGAGCAGTACTTC
. TRBJ2-6 TRBV9 CASSVALSWGAGANVLTF TGTGCCAGCAGCGTAGCTCTCTCGTGGGGGGCTGGGGCCAACGTCCTGACTTTC
. TRBJ2-5 TRBV19 CASSTGQQETQYF TGTGCCAGTAGTACCGGACAGCAAGAGACCCAGTACTTC
TRBD1 TRBJ1-5 TRBV18 CASSPLQGSNQPQHF TGTGCCAGCTCCCCTTTACAGGGGAGCAATCAGCCCCAGCATTTT
. TRBJ1-1 TRBV9 CASSVDQGRGTEAFF TGTGCCAGCAGCGTAGATCAGGGGCGCGGTACTGAAGCTTTCTTT
. TRBJ2-1 TRBV15 CATSRRREHEQFF TGTGCCACCAGCAGGCGCCGGGAACATGAGCAGTTCTTC
. TRBJ2-1 TRBV28 CASRGRTGSSTNEQFF TGTGCCAGCAGAGGCCGAACAGGGTCGAGTACCAATGAGCAGTTCTTC
. TRBJ2-7 TRBV4-1 CASSQDSAYKSGYEQYF TGCGCCAGCAGCCAAGATAGCGCCTACAAGTCAGGATACGAGCAGTACTTC
TRBD1 TRBJ1-2 TRBV4-1 CASSQTWTGDGYTF TGCGCCAGCAGCCAAACCTGGACAGGGGATGGCTACACCTTC
. TRBJ2-5 TRBV29-1 CSVEGQPGETQYF TGCAGCGTTGAAGGACAGCCCGGGGAGACCCAGTACTTC
. TRBJ2-2 TRBV18 CASSPDRTGELFF TGTGCCAGCTCACCAGACAGGACCGGGGAGCTGTTTTTT
TRBD2 TRBJ2-2 TRBV9 CASSFSGTSGMSGELFF TGTGCCAGCAGCTTCTCCGGGACTAGCGGGATGTCCGGGGAGCTGTTTTTT
TRBD1 TRBJ1-4 TRBV10-3 CAATTGTNEKLFF TGTGCCGCCACGACAGGGACTAATGAAAAACTGTTTTTT
TRBD1 TRBJ2-7 TRBV7-6 CASSLGDRSSYEQYF TGTGCCAGCAGCTTAGGGGACAGGAGCTCCTACGAGCAGTACTTC
TRBD1 TRBJ1-3 TRBV30 CAGDRGPGNTIYF TGTGCCGGGGACAGGGGGCCTGGAAACACCATATATTTT
. TRBJ1-1 TRBV18 CASTLVKNTEAFF TGTGCCAGCACCTTAGTAAAGAACACTGAAGCTTTCTTT
TRBD1 TRBJ1-1 TRBV2 CASSEDRAPNTEAFF TGTGCCAGCAGTGAGGACAGGGCCCCGAACACTGAAGCTTTCTTT
TRBD1 TRBJ2-2 TRBV7-2 CASSRQGLPQTGELFF TGTGCCAGCAGCCGACAGGGGTTACCCCAGACCGGGGAGCTGTTTTTT
TRBD1 TRBJ1-6 TRBV18 CASSDRDSYNSPLHF TGTGCCAGCTCAGACCGGGACAGCTATAATTCACCCCTCCACTTT
. TRBJ1-2 TRBV19 CASSFSGLPTGNYGYTF TGTGCCAGTAGTTTCTCCGGGCTTCCTACAGGCAACTATGGCTACACCTTC
TRBD1 TRBJ1-2 TRBV5-1 CASSLGGQQMGYTF TGCGCCAGCAGCTTGGGGGGACAGCAAATGGGCTACACCTTC
TRBD2 TRBJ2-1 TRBV5-4 CASSQNSGGGYNEQFF TGTGCCAGCAGCCAAAACAGCGGGGGGGGATACAATGAGCAGTTCTTC
TRBD1 TRBJ2-7 TRBV6-5 CASSRAGTAYEQYF TGTGCCAGCAGTCGTGCAGGGACAGCCTACGAGCAGTACTTC
. TRBJ1-1 TRBV18 CASSPPGQKGYEAFF TGTGCCAGCTCACCACCTGGACAGAAGGGTTATGAAGCTTTCTTT
TRBD1 TRBJ2-7 TRBV6-6 CASRPMDRVEVEQYF TGTGCCAGCAGGCCTATGGACAGGGTTGAAGTCGAGCAGTACTTC
TRBD2 TRBJ2-1 TRBV7-7 CASSLGPASGGNEQFF TGTGCCAGCAGCTTAGGACCGGCTAGCGGGGGGAATGAGCAGTTCTTC
. TRBJ2-5 TRBV4-1 CASSHKRSFEETQYF TGCGCCAGCAGCCACAAACGGAGTTTCGAAGAGACCCAGTACTTC
. TRBJ2-7 TRBV6-5 CASRFSDDSYEQYF TGTGCCAGCCGCTTTAGTGATGACAGCTACGAGCAGTACTTC
. TRBJ2-7 TRBV27 CASSWSRNSYEQYF TGTGCCAGCTCTTGGAGTCGGAATTCCTACGAGCAGTACTTC
TRBD2 TRBJ2-1 TRBV6-6 CASSYEAGGYNEQFF TGTGCCAGCAGTTACGAAGCGGGAGGCTACAATGAGCAGTTCTTC
TRBD1 TRBJ2-7 TRBV6-6 CASRFTPQGSSYEQYF TGTGCCAGCAGGTTCACCCCACAGGGGAGCTCCTACGAGCAGTACTTC
TRBD1 TRBJ1-5 TRBV19 CASSIGTGAYSNQPQHF TGTGCCAGTAGTATAGGAACAGGGGCCTATAGCAATCAGCCCCAGCATTTT
. TRBJ2-5 TRBV10-3 CAISESVRQETQYF TGTGCCATCAGTGAGTCCGTGAGGCAAGAGACCCAGTACTTC